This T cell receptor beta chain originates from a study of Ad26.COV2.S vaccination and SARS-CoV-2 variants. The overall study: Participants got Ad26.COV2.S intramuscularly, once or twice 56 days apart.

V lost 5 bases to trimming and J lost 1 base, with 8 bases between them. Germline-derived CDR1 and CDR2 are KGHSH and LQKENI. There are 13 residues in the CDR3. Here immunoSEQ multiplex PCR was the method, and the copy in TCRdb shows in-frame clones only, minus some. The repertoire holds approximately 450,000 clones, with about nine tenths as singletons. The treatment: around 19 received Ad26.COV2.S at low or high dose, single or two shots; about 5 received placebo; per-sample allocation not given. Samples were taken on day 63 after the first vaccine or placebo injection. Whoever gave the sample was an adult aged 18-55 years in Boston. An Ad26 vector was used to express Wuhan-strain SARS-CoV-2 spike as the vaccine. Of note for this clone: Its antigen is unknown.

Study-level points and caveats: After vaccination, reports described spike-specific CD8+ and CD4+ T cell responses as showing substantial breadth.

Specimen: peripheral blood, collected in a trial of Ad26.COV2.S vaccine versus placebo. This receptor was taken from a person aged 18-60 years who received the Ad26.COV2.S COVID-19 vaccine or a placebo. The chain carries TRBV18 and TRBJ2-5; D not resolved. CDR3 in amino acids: CASSYIFQETQYF. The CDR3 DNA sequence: TGTGCCAGCTCATATATCTTCCAAGAGACCCAGTACTTC.